This is a list of T cell receptor beta chains from one sample in a study of OX40 agonist ivuxolimab in advanced cancers. Sequenced by immunoSEQ multiplex PCR; TCRdb stores in-frame clones only, minus some. The profile shows around 110,000 clones, roughly 95% of them singletons. The sample here was CD4+ or CD8+ T cells sorted from blood, taken in a trial of the OX40 agonist ivuxolimab. These receptor sequences come from an adult with an advanced solid tumor such as melanoma, head and neck, liver or kidney cancer. The CDR3 runs from the conserved cysteine through the conserved F or W. Each record gives: J gene, D gene, clone size, V gene, CDR3 protein, CDR3 DNA. The D gene is left open where the match is weak. The listing skips clone size in some rows; elsewhere it reads once, few, many or a size class.

TRBJ1-2,.,.,TRBV6-6,CASEAHYGYTF,TGTGCCAGCGAAGCCCACTATGGCTACACCTTC
TRBJ1-5,.,.,TRBV21-1,CASNAWTACNQPQHF,TGTGCCAGCAACGCCTGGACAGCTTGCAATCAGCCCCAGCATTTT
TRBJ2-3,.,once,TRBV25-1,CASSDRGVGTDTQYF,TGTGCCAGCAGTGACAGAGGGGTTGGCACAGATACGCAGTATTTT
TRBJ2-3,.,.,TRBV14,CASSQEAPSLAATDTQYF,TGTGCCAGCAGCCAAGAGGCCCCTTCGCTAGCAGCCACAGATACGCAGTATTTT
TRBJ2-5,.,once,TRBV4-3,CASSLGSKETQYF,TGCGCCAGCAGCTTGGGTAGCAAAGAGACCCAGTACTTC
TRBJ2-1,.,.,TRBV7-3,CASSPGGGGSEQFF,TGTGCCAGCAGCCCGGGGGGCGGGGGCAGTGAGCAGTTCTTC
TRBJ2-1,.,.,TRBV10-2,CASSEYRTDLYNEQFF,TGCGCCAGCAGTGAGTATAGGACAGACCTATACAATGAGCAGTTCTTC
TRBJ1-6,.,few,TRBV14,CASSPYRGSSPLHF,TGTGCCAGCAGCCCGTACCGGGGGAGTTCACCCCTCCACTTT
TRBJ1-2,.,.,TRBV5-6,CASSSDSYGYTF,TGTGCCAGCAGCTCTGACAGCTATGGCTACACCTTC
TRBJ2-5,.,.,TRBV11-2,CASSPARGRETQYF,TGTGCCAGCAGCCCAGCACGGGGACGGGAGACCCAGTACTTC
TRBJ1-1,.,.,TRBV5-1,CASSLQDSNTEAFF,TGCGCCAGCAGCTTGCAGGACAGCAACACTGAAGCTTTCTTT
TRBJ2-4,.,.,TRBV28,CASSLGTTLLAKNIQYF,TGTGCCAGCAGTTTGGGGACAACCTTACTAGCCAAAAACATTCAGTACTTC
TRBJ2-3,.,.,TRBV11-2,CASSLVQLGTDTQYF,TGTGCCAGCAGCTTAGTTCAACTAGGGACAGATACGCAGTATTTT
TRBJ1-3,TRBD1,.,TRBV10-3,CAISEGTGSGNTIYF,TGTGCCATCAGTGAGGGGACAGGCTCTGGAAACACCATATATTTT
TRBJ1-1,TRBD1,.,TRBV6-5,CASSSRTGNTEAFF,TGTGCCAGCAGTTCACGGACAGGGAACACTGAAGCTTTCTTT
TRBJ1-5,.,.,TRBV19,CASSISWDQPQHF,TGTGCCAGTAGTATTAGTTGGGATCAGCCCCAGCATTTT
TRBJ2-5,.,.,TRBV7-2,CASSLRTENLAQYF,TGTGCCAGCAGCTTGCGGACGGAAAATTTGGCCCAGTACTTC
TRBJ2-3,.,few,TRBV7-7,CASSPRVGDTQYF,TGTGCCAGCAGCCCCCGGGTTGGAGATACGCAGTATTTT
TRBJ2-7,.,.,TRBV27,CASSLGGVSSYEQYF,TGTGCCAGCAGTCTAGGGGGGGTAAGCTCCTACGAGCAGTACTTC
TRBJ1-5,.,.,TRBV5-8,CASSLAQPQHF,TGTGCCAGCAGCTTGGCACAGCCCCAGCATTTT
TRBJ2-7,.,.,TRBV5-1,CASSLEVSYEQYF,TGCGCCAGCAGCTTGGAAGTCAGCTACGAGCAGTACTTC
TRBJ2-1,.,.,TRBV9,CASSVAAGQNNEQFF,TGTGCCAGCAGCGTAGCCGCGGGACAGAACAATGAGCAGTTCTTC
TRBJ2-7,TRBD1,.,TRBV28,CASRVEGGQGTF,TGTGCCAGCCGAGTGGAAGGGGGACAGGGAACCTTC
TRBJ2-1,TRBD2,.,TRBV10-3,CAIRRESGGALDEQFF,TGTGCCATCAGACGCGAGAGCGGGGGGGCCTTGGATGAGCAGTTCTTC
TRBJ1-4,.,.,TRBV11-2,CASSVQITNEKLFF,TGTGCCAGCAGCGTACAAATAACTAATGAAAAACTGTTTTTT
TRBJ2-1,.,.,TRBV7-2,CASSPRAGHEQFF,TGTGCCAGCAGCCCTAGGGCCGGCCATGAGCAGTTCTTC
TRBJ2-7,TRBD2,.,TRBV28,CASSSAGTSGSKKQYF,TGTGCCAGCAGTTCCGCCGGGACTAGCGGGAGTAAAAAGCAGTACTTC
TRBJ2-7,.,.,TRBV28,CASRASYEQYF,TGTGCCAGCAGGGCCTCCTACGAGCAGTACTTC
TRBJ1-3,.,few,TRBV6-5,CASSYSSQLSGNTIYF,TGTGCCAGCAGTTACTCGAGTCAACTCTCTGGAAACACCATATATTTT
TRBJ1-4,TRBD1,.,TRBV7-2,CASSPWDRGSANEKLFF,TGTGCCAGCAGCCCATGGGACAGGGGATCAGCTAATGAAAAACTGTTTTTT
TRBJ1-2,.,.,TRBV7-8,CASSYTRGGNGYTF,TGTGCCAGCAGCTATACCCGTGGGGGCAATGGCTACACCTTC
TRBJ2-1,.,once,TRBV4-2,CASSQETTRAYNEQFF,TGTGCCAGCAGCCAAGAAACCACGAGGGCCTACAATGAGCAGTTCTTC
TRBJ2-3,.,once,TRBV30,CAWETVIPSTDTQYF,TGTGCCTGGGAGACAGTGATCCCTAGCACAGATACGCAGTATTTT
TRBJ2-7,TRBD2,.,TRBV2,CARRASGSYEQYF,TGTGCCAGGAGGGCTAGCGGGAGCTACGAGCAGTACTTC
TRBJ2-1,TRBD2,once,TRBV5-1,CASRLTSGTLDEQFF,TGCGCCAGCAGGTTAACTAGCGGGACGCTCGATGAGCAGTTCTTC
TRBJ1-1,TRBD1,.,TRBV7-9,CASSPRGGRQPNTEAFF,TGTGCCAGCAGCCCCAGGGGGGGGCGACAGCCGAACACTGAAGCTTTCTTT
TRBJ1-1,.,.,TRBV28,CASSSPGGGDTEAFF,TGTGCCAGCAGTTCCCCGGGGGGTGGGGACACTGAAGCTTTCTTT
TRBJ2-3,.,.,TRBV5-1,CASSLDARITDTQYF,TGCGCCAGCAGCTTGGATGCGCGCATAACAGATACGCAGTATTTT
TRBJ1-6,.,.,TRBV4-3,CASSDPGRNNSPLHF,TGCGCCAGCTCTGACCCGGGACGGAATAATTCACCCCTCCACTTT
TRBJ2-4,.,.,TRBV5-1,CASSLVDGRAKNIQYF,TGCGCCAGCAGCTTGGTGGACGGGAGAGCCAAAAACATTCAGTACTTC
TRBJ2-1,.,.,TRBV28,CASSFVDNEQFF,TGTGCCAGCAGTTTTGTAGACAATGAGCAGTTCTTC
TRBJ2-7,TRBD1,.,TRBV5-4,CASRATGAYEQYF,TGTGCCAGCAGGGCGACAGGGGCTTACGAGCAGTACTTC
TRBJ1-1,TRBD1,.,TRBV5-1,CASSQIQGGTEAFF,TGCGCCAGCAGCCAGATACAGGGGGGCACTGAAGCTTTCTTT
TRBJ1-5,TRBD1,.,TRBV7-8,CASSYDRGRDQPQHF,TGTGCCAGCAGCTACGACAGGGGGCGGGATCAGCCCCAGCATTTT
TRBJ2-7,TRBD1,.,TRBV5-6,CASSPLTGGAYEQYF,TGTGCCAGCAGCCCGTTGACAGGGGGCGCATACGAGCAGTACTTC
TRBJ1-5,.,few,TRBV19,CASSEEAAEQPQHF,TGTGCCAGTAGCGAGGAGGCAGCGGAGCAGCCCCAGCATTTT
TRBJ2-5,.,.,TRBV29-1,CSVEVVRSIQQETQYF,TGCAGCGTTGAAGTGGTCCGTAGCATCCAGCAAGAGACCCAGTACTTC
TRBJ2-2,.,once,TRBV6-1,CASIGQTGELFF,TGTGCCAGCATCGGTCAGACCGGGGAGCTGTTTTTT
TRBJ2-3,.,.,TRBV5-5,CASSLGTLISTDTQYF,TGTGCCAGCAGCCTCGGGACACTGATTAGCACAGATACGCAGTATTTT
TRBJ1-2,.,.,TRBV15,CATSRGGTLRADFSNYGYTF,TGTGCCACCAGCAGAGGGGGAACCCTAAGGGCCGACTTCTCTAACTATGGCTACACCTTC
TRBJ2-1,TRBD2,once,TRBV7-2,CASSLSSSGGAGEQFF,TGTGCCAGCAGCCTCTCGTCCAGCGGGGGGGCAGGGGAGCAGTTCTTC
TRBJ1-1,.,.,TRBV19,CASSIGNTEAFF,TGTGCCAGTAGTATAGGGAACACTGAAGCTTTCTTT
TRBJ1-3,.,.,TRBV6-5,CASSAQDSSGNTIYF,TGTGCCAGCAGCGCACAGGACAGCTCTGGAAACACCATATATTTT
TRBJ2-7,TRBD1,.,TRBV5-1,CASSLAGPGHRGYYEQYF,TGCGCCAGCAGCTTGGCGGGGCCCGGACACAGGGGTTATTACGAGCAGTACTTC
TRBJ1-3,.,.,TRBV5-1,CASSPGDIIGNTIYF,TGCGCCAGCAGCCCCGGGGACATCATTGGAAACACCATATATTTT
TRBJ1-5,.,once,TRBV5-1,CASSPGGGNQPQHF,TGCGCCAGCAGCCCGGGGGGAGGCAATCAGCCCCAGCATTTT
TRBJ1-5,TRBD1,.,TRBV28,CASSSQGRQPQHF,TGTGCCAGCAGTTCACAGGGGCGGCAGCCCCAGCATTTT